This TCR beta chain is from a study of human T cells and chemical hapten exposure. Points from the study as a whole: Compared with pre-sensitization or healthy control sets, expanded TCRs clustered more. The number of TCRs above 1 in 1000 frequency did not change after DPC sensitization. Because all patients had alopecia, their immune responses might differ from healthy ones.

Time point reported: patch test 2, 6 weeks after DPC sensitization. Treatment described: therapeutic diphenylcyclopropenone sensitization with weekly scalp DPC. This clonotype was counted ten times or more. Its antigen is undetermined. As processed by the authors: Sampled TCR counts reached a median of around 100,000 per sample, with values ranging from about 20,000 to 700,000. TCRdb used MiXCR to reprocess the RACE reads, holding one entry per CDR3 protein. These V and J calls rely on TCRdb rather than the paper's analysis. The sample contains about 40,000 distinct CDR3 sequences, about 8.9% of which appear only once. This CDR3 is built from 11 residues. Per germline, CDR1 DFQATT and CDR2 SNEGSKA (reference sequence). Trimming removed 3 bases from V and 4 bases from J, with 4 bases in between.

This sequence originates from a woman aged 40 to 55 with alopecia areata. Some clones in this sample may be carry-over from other donors' samples. The rearrangement joins TRBV20-1 to TRBJ2-1; D gene uncertain. This sample comprised whole blood, obtained in connection with sensitization to the hapten diphenylcyclopropenone (DPC). The chain's CDR3 is CSASSYNEQFF. The CDR3 DNA sequence: TGCAGTGCTAGCTCGTACAATGAGCAGTTCTTC.